The 16 T cell receptor beta chains below were found in one sample sequenced in a study of radiation and T cells in renal cell carcinoma. The repertoire was sequenced with immunoSEQ multiplex PCR; TCRdb's copy has only in-frame clones and lacks some. Of about 47,000 clones detected, less than 85% appear once; the ten largest clones hold around 28%. As for time point: blood 2 weeks post-SBRT. The sample's treatment: 15 Gy SBRT to primary tumor, nephrectomy 4 weeks later. The sequenced sample was blood, obtained from a patient whose treatment included radiotherapy and nephrectomy. The origin of the receptors is a woman aged 70-85 years with renal cell carcinoma.

V and J are TRBV5-1 and TRBJ2-5; the D gene could be TRBD1 or TRBD2 (6 bases each). Trimming took off 2 bases at V and 1 base at J, with 12 bases between the two ends. The CDR3 has 15 residues. Germline lookup yields CDR1 SGHRS and CDR2 YFSETQ. The CDR3 spells CASSFWGAFQETQYF. In nucleotides, the CDR3 is TGCGCCAGCAGCTTTTGGGGGGCGTTCCAAGAGACCCAGTACTTC. The whole variable domain, remainder taken from reference TRBV5-1 and TRBJ2-5, is KAGVTQTPRYLIKTRGQQVTLSCSPISGHRSVSWYQQTPGQGLQFLFEYFSETQRNKGNFPGRFSGRQFSNSRSEMNVSTLELGDSALYLCASSFWGAFQETQYFGPGTRLLVL.

The genes are TRBV6-5 and TRBJ1-2, with D uncertain. The germline V and J ends were trimmed by 7 bases and 4 bases, with 19 bases remaining between them. The CDR3 is 15 amino acids. The germline V gene has CDR1 MNHEY and CDR2 SVGAGI. CDR3 sequence (DNA): TGTGCCAGCACCCCCCTGGTGGACGCGATCTATGGCTACACCTTC. It translates to CASTPLVDAIYGYTF.

The rearrangement links TRBV7-3 to TRBJ1-3; D remains ambiguous. Trimming took off 0 bases at V and 4 bases at J, with 7 bases between the two ends. CDR3 size: 14 residues. CDR1 and CDR2 (germline): SGHTA, FQGTGA. DNA for the CDR3: TGTGCCAGCAGCTTAACAGGGCCAGGAAACACCATATATTTT. This translates into CASSLTGPGNTIYF.

This chain joins TRBV7-8 and TRBJ2-7; D could derive from TRBD1 or TRBD2 (6 bases each). CDR3 length equals 16 residues. The V gene's germline CDR1 is SGHVS and CDR2 FQNEAQ. With 1 base removed from V and 1 base from J, the gap between germline ends came to 14 bases. CDR3: CASSLVPKGGSYEQYF. The CDR3 DNA sequence: TGTGCCAGCAGCTTAGTTCCGAAAGGGGGGTCCTACGAGCAGTACTTC.

This sequence joins TRBV5-1 and TRBJ1-2; TRBD1 is a possible D gene (6 bases). This CDR3 region has 17 residues. The V end lost 5 bases, the J end lost 0 bases, and 20 bases lay between the germline ends. Germline V gene lookup returns CDR1 SGHRS and CDR2 YFSETQ. The DNA for the CDR3 is TGCGCCAGCAGAGGAGGAGGGGGACACTATACTAACTATGGCTACACCTTC. As protein: CASRGGGGHYTNYGYTF.

V is TRBV6-6 and J is TRBJ1-5; the D is unclear. This CDR3 has 14 amino acids. Germline values: CDR1 MNHNY, CDR2 SVGAGI (reference sequence). The V and J ends lost 5 bases and 2 bases respectively, with 10 bases between them. The CDR3 reads CASSLEAGNQPQHF. The CDR3 DNA follows: TGTGCCAGCAGTCTCGAGGCGGGCAATCAGCCCCAGCATTTT.

The chain has TRBV11-2 and TRBJ2-3; perhaps TRBD1 as D (6 bases). Trimming cost V 4 bases and J 2 bases, with 10 bases left between them. Germline assignment: CDR1 SGHAT and CDR2 FQNNGV. The CDR3 is 14 amino acids. Here the CDR3 DNA reads TGTGCCAGCAGCTCAGGGGTGGACACAGATACGCAGTATTTT. It yields the protein CASSSGVDTDTQYF.

The V gene is TRBV5-8, the J gene TRBJ1-2; D not certain. Germline V lookup: CDR1 SGHTS, CDR2 YDEGEE. Trimming took 1 base from V and 4 from J, leaving 11 bases between them. This CDR3 region has 14 residues. CDR3 sequence: CASSLRHTTYGYTF. The CDR3 coding sequence is TGTGCCAGCAGCTTGAGACACACCACCTATGGCTACACCTTC.

The V gene is TRBV7-3, the J gene TRBJ2-2, with 10 bases lining up with TRBD2. Germline CDR1 and CDR2: SGHTA and FQGTGA. The CDR3 extends over 19 amino acids. V dropped 3 bases and J dropped 5; count of bases not matched to a gene: 15. The CDR3 loop reads CASSLAPRLASGRTGELFF. CDR3 DNA sequence: TGTGCCAGCAGCTTGGCACCCAGATTAGCTAGCGGGAGAACCGGGGAGCTGTTTTTT. The full variable domain, in which reference TRBV7-3 and TRBJ2-2 provide the parts outside the CDR3, is GAGVSQTPSNKVTEKGKYVELRCDPISGHTALYWYRQSLGQGPEFLIYFQGTGAADDSGLPNDRFFAVRPEGSVSTLKIQRTERGDSAVYLCASSLAPRLASGRTGELFFGEGSRLTVL.

The J gene is TRBJ2-1, the V gene TRBV5-6; either TRBD1 or TRBD2 may fit D (6 bases each). The germline CDR1 and CDR2 sequences are SGHDT and YYEEEE. Between the trimmed V and J ends, which lost 4 bases and 2 bases, there was a span of 13 bases. The CDR3 is made up of 15 amino acids. The CDR3 region is CASSPEGGAYNEQFF. DNA for the CDR3: TGTGCCAGCAGCCCGGAGGGGGGCGCCTACAATGAGCAGTTCTTC. The variable domain in full, with the rest retrieved from reference TRBV5-6 and TRBJ2-1, is DAGVTQSPTHLIKTRGQQVTLRCSPKSGHDTVSWYQQALGQGPQFIFQYYEEEERQRGNFPDRFSGHQFPNYSSELNVNALLLGDSALYLCASSPEGGAYNEQFFGPGTRLTVL.

A few counts support this clone. The V and J genes are TRBV6-1 and TRBJ2-2; TRBD1 agrees at 7 bases. J was trimmed by 6 bases and V by 2 bases; bases with no gene match: 9. The CDR3 contains 16 residues. Per germline, CDR1 MNHNS and CDR2 SASEGT. The CDR3 nucleotides read TGTGCCAGCAGTGAATTGAGGGGGCGCTTCTCCGGGGAGCTGTTTTTT. Translating gives CASSELRGRFSGELFF.

The chain employs TRBV20-1 and TRBJ2-3; D call uncertain. CDR3 length: 11 residues. Per germline, CDR1 DFQATT and CDR2 SNEGSKA (reference sequence). V gave up 6 bases and J gave up 2 bases, with 6 bases separating them. This CDR3 reads CSASNTDTQYF. CDR3 bases: TGCAGTGCGAGTAACACAGATACGCAGTATTTT.

The chain links TRBV30 to TRBJ2-1, with TRBD2 as a possible D gene (7 bases). The V end was cut by 3 bases, the J end by 6 bases, with 12 bases between. The CDR3 contains 13 residues. CDR1 is GTSNPN, CDR2 SVGIG, per germline (reference sequence). The CDR3 bases are TGTGCCTGGAGCGGCGGGGGCCGCAATGAGCAGTTCTTC. Translation gives CAWSGGGRNEQFF.

V gene TRBV18 combines with J gene TRBJ1-3; D call uncertain. Trimming took off 3 bases at V and 4 bases at J, with 19 bases between the two ends. The length of the CDR3 is 17 residues. CDR1 and CDR2 (germline): KGHSH, LQKENI. CDR3 amino acids: CASSPAMGSDKGNTIYF. In nucleotides, the CDR3 is TGTGCCAGCTCACCCGCGATGGGGTCTGACAAAGGAAACACCATATATTTT.

The chain joins TRBV19 to TRBJ2-3; 7 nucleotides align to TRBD1. The ends lost 3 bases at V and 6 bases at J; junction bases unmatched: 9. CDR1 is LNHDA, CDR2 SQIVND, per germline (reference sequence). The CDR3 is 15 residues long. CDR3 sequence reads: CASSIPGLTGDTQYF. Here the CDR3 DNA reads TGTGCCAGTAGTATCCCGGGCCTGACAGGGGATACGCAGTATTTT.

This clone was found once. The gene calls are TRBV5-4 and TRBJ1-6; no clear D. Germline V gene lookup returns CDR1 SGHNT and CDR2 YYREEE (reference sequence). The germline V and J ends were trimmed by 4 bases and 7 bases, with 15 bases remaining between them. This CDR3 region has 15 residues. The chain's CDR3 is CASSTQGYRNSPLHF. DNA for the CDR3: TGTGCCAGCAGCACTCAAGGGTATCGGAATTCACCCCTCCACTTT. The entire variable domain, with the rest obtained from reference TRBV5-4 and TRBJ1-6, is as follows: ETGVTQSPTHLIKTRGQQVTLRCSSQSGHNTVSWYQQALGQGPQFIFQYYREEENGRGNFPPRFSGLQFPNYSSELNVNALELDDSALYLCASSTQGYRNSPLHFGNGTRLTVT.